The 25 T cell receptor beta chains listed next were all sequenced from one sample in a study of blood T cell repertoires in COVID-19. Method: immunoSEQ multiplex PCR; TCRdb's copy keeps in-frame clones and lacks some. The sample records about 40,000 clones, about four fifths being singletons. The sequenced sample was peripheral blood. The source is a human donor with acute or convalescent COVID-19. The donor label of this sample is uncertain.

The V call is TRBV19, the J call TRBJ1-3; no clear D gene. The CDR3 loop spans 16 amino acids. Germline V gives CDR1 LNHDA, CDR2 SQIVND (reference sequence). Trimming removed 8 bases at V and 1 base at J, with 18 bases between. The CDR3 sequence: CASFLGGYSSGNTIYF. In DNA, the CDR3 is TGTGCCAGTTTCCTCGGTGGTTACAGTTCTGGAAACACCATATATTTT.

The V and J genes are TRBV9 and TRBJ1-3; D is unclear. V was shortened by 1 base and J by 2 bases, with 13 bases between the two germline ends. Per the germline V gene, CDR1 is SGDLS and CDR2 is YYNGEE. The CDR3 spans 16 residues. CDR3 nucleotide sequence: TGTGCCAGCAGCGTAAGTGGCCAAACTACTGGAAACACCATATATTTT. Protein sequence: CASSVSGQTTGNTIYF.

This sequence joins TRBV9 and TRBJ2-1; the D gene is possibly TRBD1 (5 bases). This CDR3 has 14 residues. The germline V and J ends were trimmed by 6 bases and 6 bases, with 16 bases remaining between them. Looked up from germline, CDR1 is SGDLS and CDR2 is YYNGEE. CDR3 residues: CASTRSPRVNEQFF. CDR3 DNA sequence: TGTGCCAGCACTAGAAGTCCCAGGGTCAATGAGCAGTTCTTC.

This clone occurred once. V usage is TRBV2 and J usage is TRBJ2-1; tentatively, D is TRBD2 (5 bases). The CDR3 is made up of 12 amino acids. The germline gives CDR1 SNHLY, CDR2 FYNNEI. V dropped 11 bases and J dropped 5 bases, with 13 bases sitting between them. The CDR3: CAQTGSHNEQFF. CDR3 DNA sequence: TGTGCCCAGACGGGGAGCCACAATGAGCAGTTCTTC.

The chain is built from TRBV7-2 and TRBJ1-2, with D perhaps TRBD1 (5 bases). The length of the CDR3 is 14 residues. Trimming pared 4 bases from V and 5 bases from J, leaving 14 bases between. Per the germline V gene, CDR1 is SGHTA and CDR2 is FQGNSA. CDR3 DNA: TGTGCCAGCAGCTCACCCCGGGGGGAGTATGGCTACACCTTC. It is translated as CASSSPRGEYGYTF.

This rearrangement joins TRBV7-2 to TRBJ1-1, with TRBD1 as a possible D gene (6 bases). CDR3 size: 16 residues. V was cut by 1 base and J by 1 base, with 13 bases left in between. The germline V gene encodes CDR1 SGHTA and CDR2 FQGNSA. The CDR3 nucleotides are TGTGCCAGCAGCTTAGGCAGGGGACGTGGGAACACTGAAGCTTTCTTT. It translates to CASSLGRGRGNTEAFF.

The V gene is TRBV4-2, the J gene TRBJ2-1, with TRBD1 matching over 7 bases. The germline gives CDR1 LGHNA, CDR2 YNFKEQ. This CDR3 is built from 15 residues. J lost 5 bases, V lost 4 bases, and 8 bases had no gene match. The CDR3 sequence is CASSPRTGWDNEQFF. CDR3 in DNA: TGTGCCAGCAGCCCCCGGACAGGCTGGGACAATGAGCAGTTCTTC.

The J gene is TRBJ1-5, the V gene TRBV6-5; 7 nucleotides line up with TRBD1. CDR1 is MNHEY, CDR2 SVGAGI, per germline. CDR3 length equals 15 residues. With 6 bases clipped from V and 0 bases from J, the junction kept 5 bases outside the gene matches. The CDR3 nucleotides read TGTGCCAGCAGACCGGGACAGCATAGCAATCAGCCCCAGCATTTT. Protein product: CASRPGQHSNQPQHF.

V gene TRBV7-8 combines with J gene TRBJ1-2; the D gene is possibly TRBD1 (5 bases). CDR1 and CDR2 from the germline V gene are SGHVS and FQNEAQ. The CDR3 extends over 13 amino acids. The V end was cut by 1 base, the J end by 3 bases, with 6 bases between. CDR3 in DNA: TGTGCCAGCAGCTTAGGGGACTACTATGGCTACACCTTC. This codes for CASSLGDYYGYTF.

This clone was detected only a few times. The CDR3 here is CASSVVPTGHGNTIYF. The DNA for the CDR3 is TGTGCCAGCAGCGTAGTCCCGACAGGCCATGGAAACACCATATATTTT. The chain couples TRBV9 to TRBJ1-3, with D possibly being TRBD1 (6 bases). This CDR3 is 16 amino acids long. V was pared by 0 bases and J by 3 bases, with 13 bases between. Germline CDR1 is SGDLS and CDR2 is YYNGEE.

As regards this clone: Distinct nucleotide sequences in the sample also encode this CDR3. The chain recombines TRBV6-5 with TRBJ1-1; D is perhaps TRBD1 (6 bases). The length of the CDR3 is 13 residues. Deletions cut 5 bases from V and 1 base from J, with 8 bases between. The V gene's germline CDR1 is MNHEY and CDR2 SVGAGI. In DNA, the CDR3 is TGTGCCAGCAGTCCGACAGGGAACACTGAAGCTTTCTTT. It specifies CASSPTGNTEAFF.

The chain employs TRBV3-1 (or the pseudogene TRBV3-2) and TRBJ1-3, with D possibly matching TRBD1 (5 bases). The CDR3 extends over 17 amino acids. V was cut by 1 base and J by 0 bases, with 13 bases left in between. Germline-derived CDR1 and CDR2 are LGHDT and YNNKEL (reference sequence). CDR3 amino acids: CASSQAPSGASGNTIYF. CDR3 coding DNA: TGTGCCAGCAGCCAAGCCCCCAGCGGGGCCTCTGGAAACACCATATATTTT.

CDR3: CASSDDTTYEQYF. In DNA form, the CDR3 reads TGTGCCAGCAGTGACGACACAACCTACGAGCAGTACTTC. The chain recombines TRBV6-4 with TRBJ2-7; no reliable D call. CDR3 length: 13 residues. The V gene's germline CDR1 is MRHNA and CDR2 SNTAGT. V was pared by 2 bases and J by 2 bases, with 7 bases between.

The J gene is TRBJ2-2, the V gene TRBV28; D might be TRBD1 (6 bases). The V gene's germline CDR1 is MDHEN and CDR2 SYDVKM. The CDR3 has 16 residues. V lost 4 bases to trimming and J lost 5 bases, with 17 bases between them. CDR3 protein: CASSSRKGGVTGELFF. The CDR3 nucleotides read TGTGCCAGCAGTTCTCGAAAAGGGGGAGTAACCGGGGAGCTGTTTTTT.

This rearrangement joins TRBV5-1 to TRBJ2-7, with a tentative D call TRBD1 (6 bases). This CDR3 region has 15 residues. V was pared by 4 bases and J by 5 bases, with 19 bases between. Germline lookup yields CDR1 SGHRS and CDR2 YFSETQ. CDR3 nucleotide sequence: TGCGCCAGCAGCCTCACCCCGGACAGTCTCCACGAGCAGTACTTC. As protein: CASSLTPDSLHEQYF.

The chain carries TRBV10-3 and TRBJ2-2; 10 nucleotides agree with TRBD1. The J segment lost 6 bases and the V segment lost 6 bases, leaving 10 bases of the junction unmatched. Germline CDR1 is ENHRY and CDR2 is SYGVKD. The CDR3 contains 16 residues. CDR3 loop: CAIRTAGTGVSGELFF. Here the CDR3 DNA reads TGTGCCATCAGGACCGCCGGGACAGGGGTTTCCGGGGAGCTGTTTTTT.

This clone was observed a handful of times. The chain employs TRBV7-3 and TRBJ2-2; D call uncertain. The germline CDR1 and CDR2 sequences are SGHTA and FQGTGA. V gave up 1 base and J gave up 6 bases, with 18 bases separating them. The CDR3 covers 17 residues. CDR3 sequence reads: CASSLSPPGTLAGELFF. CDR3 in DNA: TGTGCCAGCAGCTTAAGTCCCCCAGGAACGTTGGCCGGGGAGCTGTTTTTT.

As DNA, the CDR3 is TGTGCCAGCAGCTTGGCCGCTAGCGGGGGATCAGATACGCAGTATTTT. It translates to CASSLAASGGSDTQYF. The chain is built from TRBV5-6 and TRBJ2-3; 10 nucleotides line up with TRBD2. The J segment lost 4 bases and the V segment lost 0 bases, leaving 5 bases of the junction unmatched. CDR1 and CDR2 (germline): SGHDT, YYEEEE. This CDR3 is built from 16 residues.

The V and J genes are TRBV30 and TRBJ1-3; no definite D call. Germline V gene lookup returns CDR1 GTSNPN and CDR2 SVGIG (reference sequence). Trimming left V 4 bases short and J 4 bases short, with 11 bases between. The CDR3 consists of 13 residues. This chain's CDR3 is CAWTTGLGNTIYF. CDR3 DNA: TGTGCCTGGACAACGGGGTTAGGAAACACCATATATTTT.

The chain couples TRBV7-9 to TRBJ2-7; possible D gene TRBD1, 6 bases. The CDR3 covers 13 residues. Trimming stripped 3 bases from V and 3 bases from J, with 9 bases between. Per germline, CDR1 SEHNR and CDR2 FQNEAQ (reference sequence). The CDR3 is CASSLTGRYEQYF. In nucleotides, the CDR3 is TGTGCCAGCAGCTTGACAGGTCGCTACGAGCAGTACTTC. The variable domain in full, completed from reference TRBV7-9 and TRBJ2-7, reads DTGVSQNPRHKITKRGQNVTFRCDPISEHNRLYWYRQTLGQGPEFLTYFQNEAQLEKSRLLSDRFSAERPKGSFSTLEIQRTEQGDSAMYLCASSLTGRYEQYFGPGTRLTVT.

The gene calls are TRBV28 and TRBJ1-5, with 7 bases aligning to TRBD1. With V trimmed by 5 bases and J by 2 bases, 9 bases remained unmatched. Germline-derived CDR1 and CDR2 are MDHEN and SYDVKM. The CDR3 has 16 amino acids. CDR3 region: CASSAKTGLGNQPQHF. The CDR3 DNA follows: TGTGCCAGCAGTGCCAAGACAGGGTTAGGCAATCAGCCCCAGCATTTT.

This chain links TRBV28 with TRBJ1-2; 8 positions agree with TRBD1. The junction had 17 bases not matched to a gene; V was cut back by 7 bases and J by 4 bases. Germline CDR1 and CDR2: MDHEN and SYDVKM. The CDR3 runs to 17 residues. This chain's CDR3 is CASNQGQAGNLAYGYTF. The CDR3, as DNA: TGTGCCAGCAACCAGGGACAGGCGGGAAACTTGGCCTATGGCTACACCTTC.

This clone was counted a few times. The CDR3 protein is CASSPLAGSYEQYF. Here the CDR3 DNA reads TGCGCCAGCAGCCCATTAGCGGGGAGCTACGAGCAGTACTTC. The chain has TRBV4-3 and TRBJ2-7; TRBD2 matches 8 bases. The germline gives CDR1 LGHNA, CDR2 YSLEER. The CDR3 covers 14 residues. V trimming: 4 bases; J trimming: 3 bases; junction bases outside the gene matches: 5.

This clone was counted a few times. The chain joins TRBV30 to TRBJ1-5, with 8 bases that match TRBD1. The junction had 2 bases not matched to a gene; V was cut back by 5 bases and J by 2 bases. The CDR3 sequence is 13 residues long. Germline CDR1 is GTSNPN and CDR2 is SVGIG (reference sequence). The CDR3 region has the DNA TGTGCCTGGCAGGACAGGGGCAATCAGCCCCAGCATTTT. It encodes CAWQDRGNQPQHF. The variable domain in full, completed from reference TRBV30 and TRBJ1-5, reads SQTIHQWPATLVQPVGSPLSLECTVEGTSNPNLYWYRQAAGRGLQLLFYSVGIGQISSEVPQNLSASRPQDRQFILSSKKLLLSDSGFYLCAWQDRGNQPQHFGDGTRLSIL.

The CDR3 DNA is TGTGCCAGCAGTGAAGCTGTTCTGGGAGACACTGAAGCTTTCTTT. This codes for CASSEAVLGDTEAFF. The chain recombines TRBV6-1 with TRBJ1-1; D gene unclear. CDR1 and CDR2 (germline): MNHNS, SASEGT. The CDR3 has 15 amino acids. The V end lost 0 bases, the J end lost 3 bases, and 11 bases lay between the germline ends.